This section outlines one T cell receptor (beta chain) sequence together with its context. Its antigen remains unknown. Germline and junction disagree at one end, which may indicate a read error. The germline V gene has CDR1 MGHDK and CDR2 SYGVNS. The CDR3 runs to 15 residues. Extraction of RNA preceded its reverse transcription into cDNA, which served as the sequencing template. Clones were sequenced by immunoSEQ multiplex PCR, and TCRdb holds only the in-frame ones, with some missing. The sample includes 100,000 to 150,000 clones, roughly 54% of them seen just once. The data were obtained in a study of CD8+ T cells in alopecia areata. In the study overall: Those treated were given oral tofacitinib at 5 to 10 mg twice daily.

Study-wide results and limits: Scalp samples also yield sequences of resident alphabeta T cells from normal skin. Normal scalp showed lower clonality than lesional scalp, especially alopecia totalis/universalis.

Peripheral blood, together with lesional scalp punch biopsies, was collected from alopecia areata patients. Sequenced here: CD4+ T cells sorted from blood, sampled at week 0. The rearrangement joins TRBV25-1 to TRBJ1-3, with D possibly being TRBD1 (6 bases). The sequence was collected from a human donor with alopecia areata. CDR3 loop: CASSEFAGAGNTIYF. The CDR3 DNA sequence: TGTGCCAGCAGTGAATTCGCAGGGGCTGGGAACACCATATATTTT.